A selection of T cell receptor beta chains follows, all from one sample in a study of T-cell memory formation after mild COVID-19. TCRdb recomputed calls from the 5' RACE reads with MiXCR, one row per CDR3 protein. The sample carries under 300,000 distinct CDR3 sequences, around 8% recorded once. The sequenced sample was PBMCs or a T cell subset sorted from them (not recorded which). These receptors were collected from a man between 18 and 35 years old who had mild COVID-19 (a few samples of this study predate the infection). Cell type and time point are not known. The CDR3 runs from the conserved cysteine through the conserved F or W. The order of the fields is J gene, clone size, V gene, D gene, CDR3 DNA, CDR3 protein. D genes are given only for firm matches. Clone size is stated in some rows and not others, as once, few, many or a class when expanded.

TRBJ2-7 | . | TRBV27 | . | TGTGCCAGCAGTTTACCAGGCGGCTACGAGCAGTACTTC | CASSLPGGYEQYF
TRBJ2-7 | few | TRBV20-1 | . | TGCAGTGCTAGAGTTAGTAGCTCCTACGAGCAGTACTTC | CSARVSSSYEQYF
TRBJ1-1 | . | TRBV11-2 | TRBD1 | TGTGCCAGCAGCGTACAGGGGGCGGATACTGAAGCTTTCTTT | CASSVQGADTEAFF
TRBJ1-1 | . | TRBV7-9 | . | TGTGCCAGCAGCCCCCGCCAGGAAGCTTTCTTT | CASSPRQEAFF
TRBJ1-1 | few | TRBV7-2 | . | TGTGCCAGCAGCTTATTCGTACTATGGCAAGAAGCTTTCTTT | CASSLFVLWQEAFF
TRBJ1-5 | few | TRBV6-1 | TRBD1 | TGTGCCAGCAGTGAGCGACAGGGGAATGCCAATCAGCCCCAGCATTTT | CASSERQGNANQPQHF
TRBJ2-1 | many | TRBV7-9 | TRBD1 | TGTGCCAGCCGCCGGGACAGCTACAATGAGCAGTTCTTC | CASRRDSYNEQFF
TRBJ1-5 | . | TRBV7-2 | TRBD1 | TGTGCCAGCAGCTTATCCTGGGACAGGGGGCTGCAGCCCCAGCATTTT | CASSLSWDRGLQPQHF
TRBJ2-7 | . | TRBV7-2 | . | TGTGCCAGCAGCTTAGGCTCCGGACACGCCCCAAAGCAGTACTTC | CASSLGSGHAPKQYF
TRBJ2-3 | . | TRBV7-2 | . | TGTGCCAGCAGCGGCAGGGGTGACGGCACAGATACGCAGTATTTT | CASSGRGDGTDTQYF
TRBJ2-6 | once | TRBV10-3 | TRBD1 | TGTGCCATCAGCGGACAGGGGGTTGGGTCTGGGGCCAACGTCCTGACTTTC | CAISGQGVGSGANVLTF
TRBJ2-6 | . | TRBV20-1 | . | TGCAGTGCTAGAGATTTGCGGGACTCTGGGGCCAACGTCCTGACTTTC | CSARDLRDSGANVLTF
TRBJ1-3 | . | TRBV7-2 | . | TGTGCCAGCAGCTTACCCCCCAGGGAGGGAAACACCATATATTTT | CASSLPPREGNTIYF
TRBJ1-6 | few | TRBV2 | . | TGTGCCAGCATTATTGGGGGGGATTCACCCCTCCACTTT | CASIIGGDSPLHF
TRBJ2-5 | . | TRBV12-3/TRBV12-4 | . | TGTGCCAGCAGAAGGGACGGAGAGACCCAGTACTTC | CASRRDGETQYF
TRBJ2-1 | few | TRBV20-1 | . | TGCAGTGCTAGAGATGAGGTCGCGGGGGCAATCGGAAATGAGCAGTTCTTC | CSARDEVAGAIGNEQFF
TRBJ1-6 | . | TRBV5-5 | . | TGTGCCAGCAGCCTCCTGCGGCAGGGGACAAGTTCACCCCTCCACTTT | CASSLLRQGTSSPLHF
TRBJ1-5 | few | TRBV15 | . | TGTGCCACCAGCAGAGGTGGGGGCGTTCGCAATCAGCCCCAGCATTTT | CATSRGGGVRNQPQHF
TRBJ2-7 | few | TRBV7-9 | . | TGTGCCAGCAGCTCCCGCCGGACACCCTACGAGCAGTACTTC | CASSSRRTPYEQYF
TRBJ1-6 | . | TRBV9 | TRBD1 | TGTGCCAGCAGCGCCCATCGGGACAGGGTGCGGAGTTCACCCCTCCACTTT | CASSAHRDRVRSSPLHF
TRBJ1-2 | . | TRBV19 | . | TGTGCCAGTACCAAAAAGGAAGGACCGCACTATGGCTACACCTTC | CASTKKEGPHYGYTF
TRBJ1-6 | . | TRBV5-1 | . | TGCGCCAGCAGCTGGAGTGAAGGGTGGCCCTCACCCCTCCACTTT | CASSWSEGWPSPLHF
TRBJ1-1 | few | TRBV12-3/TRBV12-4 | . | TGTGCCAGCAGTTTCGGGGGACAAAAAGCTTTCTTT | CASSFGGQKAFF
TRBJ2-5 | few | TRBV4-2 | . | TGTGCCAGCAGCCAAGATCCCCCAGGACAAGAGACCCAGTACTTC | CASSQDPPGQETQYF
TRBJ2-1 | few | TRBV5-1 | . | TGCGCCAGCAGCTTGGGGCCGACCTCCTACAATGAGCAGTTCTTC | CASSLGPTSYNEQFF
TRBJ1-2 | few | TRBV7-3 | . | TGTGCCAGCAGCCCCGGACCCTCGGTGGGCTACACCTTC | CASSPGPSVGYTF
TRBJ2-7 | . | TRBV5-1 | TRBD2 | TGCGCCAGCAGCTTCGGTAGCGGGGGGACCTACGAGCAGTACTTC | CASSFGSGGTYEQYF
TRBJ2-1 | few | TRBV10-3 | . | TGTGCCATCAGTGGCGGGCTGAAGTACAATGAGCAGTTCTTC | CAISGGLKYNEQFF
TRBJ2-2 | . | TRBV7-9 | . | TGTGCCAGCAGGCTTTACGGGGAGCTGTTTTTT | CASRLYGELFF
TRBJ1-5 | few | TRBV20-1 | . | TGCAGTGCAGTTGGCGCGCCGTATAGCAATCAGCCCCAGCATTTT | CSAVGAPYSNQPQHF
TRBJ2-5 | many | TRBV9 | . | TGTGCCAGCAGCGTCGCGGGTTGGGCTCGGGAGACCCAGTACTTC | CASSVAGWARETQYF
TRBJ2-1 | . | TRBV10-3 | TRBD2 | TGTGCCACGGCCCGGGGGGCCTACAATGAGCAGTTCTTC | CATARGAYNEQFF
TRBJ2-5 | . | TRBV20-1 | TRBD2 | TGCAGTGCCCGGACTGGGGGGGACCAAGAGACCCAGTACTTC | CSARTGGDQETQYF
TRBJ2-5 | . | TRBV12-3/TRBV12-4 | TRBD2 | TGTGCCAGCACCGAGCGGGACGGGAGATCTCAAGAGACCCAGTACTTC | CASTERDGRSQETQYF
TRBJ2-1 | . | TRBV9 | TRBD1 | TGTGCCAGCAGCGTAGGAGACAGGGATCGTCGAGGGCAGTTCTTC | CASSVGDRDRRGQFF
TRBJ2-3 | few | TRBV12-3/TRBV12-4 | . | TGTGCCAGCAGTCTCTACATGGGACTCAAAGGGGCAGATACGCAGTATTTT | CASSLYMGLKGADTQYF
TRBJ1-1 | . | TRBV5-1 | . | TGCGCCAGCAGCTTGGCAATGCTATCGAACACTGAAGCTTTCTTT | CASSLAMLSNTEAFF
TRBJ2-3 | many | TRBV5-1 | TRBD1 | TGCGCCAGCAGCTTGGGACAGGGAAGCGCAGATACGCAGTATTTT | CASSLGQGSADTQYF
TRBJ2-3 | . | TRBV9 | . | TGTGCCAGCAGCGTAGCTAGCGCAGATACGCAGTATTTT | CASSVASADTQYF
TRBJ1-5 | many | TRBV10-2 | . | TGCGCCAGCAGTGAAGGGAGGGGTCAGCCCCAGCATTTT | CASSEGRGQPQHF
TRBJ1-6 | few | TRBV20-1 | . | TGCAGTGCTACAGGACAAGGGAATTCACCCCTCCACTTT | CSATGQGNSPLHF
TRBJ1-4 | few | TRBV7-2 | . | TGTGCCAGCAGCTTGGGGACGGTGGAAGAAAAACTGTTTTTT | CASSLGTVEEKLFF
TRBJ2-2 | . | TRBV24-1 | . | TGTGCCACCAGTGATTTTGGTTCAGGGGCCGGGGAGCTGTTTTTT | CATSDFGSGAGELFF
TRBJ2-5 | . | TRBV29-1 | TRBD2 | TGCAGCGTTCGCCTAGCGGGGGTCTACAAAAGTCAAGAGACCCAGTACTTC | CSVRLAGVYKSQETQYF
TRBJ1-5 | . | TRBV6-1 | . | TGTGCCAGCAGTGAACAGGGCGGGGATCAGCCCCAGCATTTT | CASSEQGGDQPQHF
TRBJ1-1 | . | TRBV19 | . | TGTGCCAGTACCCTGGCGGGGGATGGGGACACTGAAGCTTTCTTT | CASTLAGDGDTEAFF
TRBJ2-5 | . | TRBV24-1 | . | TGTGCCACCAGTGACCTTCTGGCCGGAGAGACCCAGTACTTC | CATSDLLAGETQYF
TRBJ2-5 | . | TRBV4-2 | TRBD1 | TGTGCCAGCAGGCAAACAGGGGAAGAGACCCAGTACTTC | CASRQTGEETQYF
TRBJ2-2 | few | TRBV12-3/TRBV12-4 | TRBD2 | TGTGCCAGCAGTTTCCGTACTCCGACTCCGGGACTAGCGACCACCGGGGAGCTGTTTTTT | CASSFRTPTPGLATTGELFF
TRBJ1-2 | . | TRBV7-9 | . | TGTGCCAGCAGCTTAGACGAGAGCTATGGCTACACCTTC | CASSLDESYGYTF
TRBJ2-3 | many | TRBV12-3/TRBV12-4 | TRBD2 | TGTGCCAGCAGCTGGGTCCGGGGGGGCACAGATACGCAGTATTTT | CASSWVRGGTDTQYF
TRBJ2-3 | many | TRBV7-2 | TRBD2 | TGTGCCAGCAGCCCCCCATTGTGGACTAGCGTTGGAACAGATACGCAGTATTTT | CASSPPLWTSVGTDTQYF
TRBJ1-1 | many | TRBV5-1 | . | TGCGCCAGCAGTTCAGGTCCGATGAACACTGAAGCTTTCTTT | CASSSGPMNTEAFF
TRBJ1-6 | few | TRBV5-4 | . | TGTGCCAGCAGCTCAGATATGACCCTCCACTTT | CASSSDMTLHF
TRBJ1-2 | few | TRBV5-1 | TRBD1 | TGCGCCAGCAGCTCGGGGACAGAGGCCTATGGCTACACCTTC | CASSSGTEAYGYTF
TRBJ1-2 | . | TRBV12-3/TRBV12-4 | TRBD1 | TGTGCCAGCAGTGCAACCGGGACAGGGGGTGGTGGCTACACCTTC | CASSATGTGGGGYTF
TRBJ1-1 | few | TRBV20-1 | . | TGCAGTGCTAGTCCTGGCAGCGCGAACACTGAAGCTTTCTTT | CSASPGSANTEAFF
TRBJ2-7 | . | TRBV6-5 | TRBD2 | TGTGCCAGCAGGTTGACTAGCGGGAGGTCGTCACTTTACGAGCAGTACTTC | CASRLTSGRSSLYEQYF
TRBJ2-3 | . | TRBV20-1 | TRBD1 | TGCAGTGCTACGTATTGGGACAGGGGAAGCACAGATACGCAGTATTTT | CSATYWDRGSTDTQYF
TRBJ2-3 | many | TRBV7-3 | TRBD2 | TGTGCCAGCAGCCCTCGGGGGGGGGCTGGAGGAGATACGCAGTATTTT | CASSPRGGAGGDTQYF